The present T cell receptor beta chain was sequenced within a study of OX40 agonist ivuxolimab in advanced cancers. Study as a whole: Ivuxolimab was administered intravenously to patients at 0.01 to 10 mg/kg every 2 weeks.

The repertoire was sequenced with immunoSEQ multiplex PCR; TCRdb's copy has only in-frame clones and lacks some. Seen here are about 79,000 clones, around 90% observed once, and the top ten hold about 4%. With 1 base removed from V and 1 base from J, the gap between germline ends came to 10 bases. The germline V gene encodes CDR1 LNHDA and CDR2 SQIVND (reference sequence). The CDR3 contains 15 residues. The chain employs TRBV19 and TRBJ1-1; D not certain. Here the sequenced sample was CD4+ or CD8+ T cells sorted from blood, taken in a trial of the OX40 agonist ivuxolimab. The receptor's source is an adult with an advanced solid tumor such as melanoma, head and neck, liver or kidney cancer. The CDR3 loop is CASSIARWENTEAFF. The CDR3, as DNA: TGTGCCAGTAGTATAGCTAGGTGGGAGAACACTGAAGCTTTCTTT. Drawing the rest from reference TRBV19 and TRBJ1-1, the complete variable domain is DGGITQSPKYLFRKEGQNVTLSCEQNLNHDAMYWYRQDPGQGLRLIYYSQIVNDFQKGDIAEGYSVSREKKESFPLTVTSAQKNPTAFYLCASSIARWENTEAFFGQGTRLTVV.